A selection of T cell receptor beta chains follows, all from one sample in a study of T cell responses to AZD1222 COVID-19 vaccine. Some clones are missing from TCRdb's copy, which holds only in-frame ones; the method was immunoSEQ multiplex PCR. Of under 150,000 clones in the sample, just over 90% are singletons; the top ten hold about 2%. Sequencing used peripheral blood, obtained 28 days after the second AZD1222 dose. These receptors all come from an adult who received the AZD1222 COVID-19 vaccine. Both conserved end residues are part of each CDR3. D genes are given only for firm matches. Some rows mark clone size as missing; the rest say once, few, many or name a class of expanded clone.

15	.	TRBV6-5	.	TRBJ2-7	CASSYSTHVGSEQYF
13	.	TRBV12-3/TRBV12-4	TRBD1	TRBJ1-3	CASSRTGKDTIYF
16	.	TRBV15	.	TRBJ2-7	CATSTSGPGGAYEQYF
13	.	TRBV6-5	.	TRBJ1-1	CASSSPGPNKAFF
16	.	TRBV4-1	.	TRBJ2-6	CASSQDSLGGANVLTF
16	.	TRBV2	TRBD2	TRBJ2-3	CASSNPAGGRTYTQYF
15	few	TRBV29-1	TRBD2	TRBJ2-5	CSVGSLAGVGETQYF
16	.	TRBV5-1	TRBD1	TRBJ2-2	CASSSLGTGNTGELFF
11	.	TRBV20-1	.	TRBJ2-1	CSARSDDEQFF
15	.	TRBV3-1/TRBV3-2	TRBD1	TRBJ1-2	CASSATGGGNYGYTF
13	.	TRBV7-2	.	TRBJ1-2	CASSLRGPYGYTF
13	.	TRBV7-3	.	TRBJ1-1	CATSLGVNTEAFF
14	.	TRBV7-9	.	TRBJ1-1	CASSLGVASTEAFF
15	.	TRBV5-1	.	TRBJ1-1	CASSLEPRMNTEAFF
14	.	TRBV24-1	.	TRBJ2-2	CATSDLDTSGELFF
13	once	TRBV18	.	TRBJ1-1	CASSPKRNTEAFF
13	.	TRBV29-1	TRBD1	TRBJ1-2	CSATRPGGDGYTF